This T cell receptor (beta chain) stems from a study of radiation and T cells in renal cell carcinoma. Noted time point: blood 4 weeks post-SBRT, at nephrectomy. Treatment specified: 15 Gy SBRT to primary tumor, nephrectomy 4 weeks later. Radiation-treated patients gave blood at baseline, week 2 and week 4. The patient's renal cell carcinoma had clear cell pathology. Only in-frame clones appear in the TCRdb table, and some are missing; sequencing was by immunoSEQ multiplex PCR. Altogether fewer than 85,000 clones are present, 80% to 90% being singletons, with the ten largest covering about 6%. The CDR3 covers 15 residues. The junction had 3 bases not matched to a gene; V was cut back by 5 bases and J by 1 base. The germline V gene encodes CDR1 SGHTA and CDR2 FQGNSA. With respect to this clone: Other DNA sequences in the sample encode the same CDR3.

The source material was blood, sampled from a patient whose treatment included radiotherapy and nephrectomy. The V and J genes are TRBV7-2 and TRBJ2-3; 10 nucleotides match TRBD2. The receptor's source is a woman in her sixties or seventies with renal cell carcinoma. This CDR3 is CASSLSGGRTDTQYF. The CDR3 region has the DNA TGTGCCAGCAGCCTTAGCGGGGGGCGCACAGATACGCAGTATTTT. The variable domain in full, completed from reference TRBV7-2 and TRBJ2-3, reads GAGVSQSPSNKVTEKGKDVELRCDPISGHTALYWYRQSLGQGLEFLIYFQGNSAPDKSGLPSDRFSAERTGGSVSTLTIQRTQQEDSAVYLCASSLSGGRTDTQYFGPGTRLTVL.